Following are 18 T cell receptor beta chains from one sample sequenced in a study of blood T cell repertoires in COVID-19 (dated by TCRdb to about 2020). The library came from the immunoSEQ multiplex PCR assay. As stored in TCRdb, this immuneACCESS dataset retains in-frame rearrangements with V and J assigned. A fraction of the clones does not appear; measured against another copy, unresolved V genes explain less than half of the discrepancy, and the remainder lacks a known reason. The sample table contains under 300,000 clones; only one count was recorded for 75% to 85% of them. 2% to 2.5% of the sample lies in the top ten. The material sequenced was peripheral blood. The receptors come from a man aged 35 to 55 who had recovered from COVID-19.

The chain uses TRBV5-4 and TRBJ2-1, with a possible D match to TRBD1 (5 bases). CDR1 and CDR2 (germline): SGHNT, YYREEE (reference sequence). The CDR3 totals 14 residues. With 0 bases removed from V and 8 bases from J, the gap between germline ends came to 12 bases. CDR3 sequence reads: CASSLVGSRDEQFF. CDR3 bases: TGTGCCAGCAGCTTGGTGGGAAGCAGGGATGAGCAGTTCTTC.

This rearrangement joins TRBV14 to TRBJ2-7; 9 bases fit TRBD1. The CDR3 covers 15 residues. The V and J ends lost 1 base and 0 bases, in that order; junction bases with no gene match: 1. Looked up from germline, CDR1 is SGHDN and CDR2 is FVKESK. DNA of the CDR3: TGTGCCAGCAGCCAAGCGGGACAGGGCTCCTACGAGCAGTACTTC. It translates to CASSQAGQGSYEQYF. Filled out from reference TRBV14 and TRBJ2-7, the complete variable domain reads EAGVTQFPSHSVIEKGQTVTLRCDPISGHDNLYWYRRVMGKEIKFLLHFVKESKQDESGMPNNRFLAERTGGTYSTLKVQPAELEDSGVYFCASSQAGQGSYEQYFGPGTRLTVT.

The V call is TRBV18, the J call TRBJ2-2; 7 bases are shared with TRBD1. This CDR3 spans 15 amino acids. Germline CDR1 and CDR2: KGHSH and LQKENI. Germline trimming cut 2 bases from V and 6 bases from J; bases unmatched to any gene: 6. CDR3 nucleotide sequence: TGTGCCAGCTCACCAACAGGGGAGTTGGCCGGGGAGCTGTTTTTT. Protein product: CASSPTGELAGELFF.

This chain links TRBV13 with TRBJ1-4; D remains ambiguous. V was pared by 0 bases and J by 5 bases, with 4 bases between. Germline loops: CDR1 PRHDT, CDR2 FYEKMQ (reference sequence). The CDR3 spans 13 residues. The CDR3 spells CASSLGQNEKLFF. The CDR3 nucleotides are TGTGCCAGCAGCTTAGGACAGAATGAAAAACTGTTTTTT. The entire variable domain, with the rest obtained from reference TRBV13 and TRBJ1-4, is as follows: AAGVIQSPRHLIKEKRETATLKCYPIPRHDTVYWYQQGPGQDPQFLISFYEKMQSDKGSIPDRFSAQQFSDYHSELNMSSLELGDSALYFCASSLGQNEKLFFGSGTQLSVL.

This chain links TRBV4-1 with TRBJ2-5; TRBD2 matches at 10 bases. J lost 4 bases, V lost 3 bases, and 11 bases had no gene match. This CDR3 is 17 amino acids long. Germline CDR1 reads MGHRA; CDR2 reads YSYEKL. CDR3 DNA: TGCGCCAGCAGCCATCCCGGGACTAGCGTCCTGGGAGAGACCCAGTACTTC. Residues: CASSHPGTSVLGETQYF.

The rearrangement links TRBV5-4 to TRBJ2-2, with D possibly being TRBD2 (6 bases). Germline V gene sequence: CDR1 SGHNT, CDR2 YYREEE (reference sequence). Trimming cost V 4 bases and J 7 bases, with 8 bases left between them. This CDR3 is built from 12 residues. The CDR3 here is CASSLGLGELFF. For the CDR3, the DNA is TGTGCCAGCAGCCTGGGACTCGGGGAGCTGTTTTTT.

The J gene is TRBJ2-2, the V gene TRBV5-1; 10 nucleotides agree with TRBD2. The germline V gene has CDR1 SGHRS and CDR2 YFSETQ. This CDR3 is 17 amino acids long. V lost 4 bases and J lost 4; bases outside the gene matches: 10. In DNA form, the CDR3 reads TGCGCCAGCAGCCCGAGCTCTAGCGGGAGAGGCACCGGGGAGCTGTTTTTT. Amino acids: CASSPSSSGRGTGELFF.

The CDR3 here is CATRLAPSSYNEQFF. CDR3 DNA sequence: TGTGCCACCCGACTAGCGCCCAGCTCCTACAATGAGCAGTTCTTC. The gene calls are TRBV24-1 and TRBJ2-1; 8 bases line up with TRBD2. The CDR3 loop spans 15 amino acids. CDR1 is KGHDR, CDR2 SFDVKD, per germline. J lost 0 bases, V lost 9 bases, and 6 bases had no gene match.

This clone was seen more than once but under ten times. This chain uses TRBV11-2 with TRBJ2-5; 7 bases agree with TRBD2. Trimming removed 4 bases from V and 2 bases from J; junction bases left unmatched: 16. From germline, CDR1 is SGHAT and CDR2 FQNNGV. The CDR3 has 18 residues. The CDR3 sequence: CASSSQRGPTREQETQYF. The DNA for the CDR3 is TGTGCCAGCAGCTCCCAGCGGGGCCCAACTAGAGAGCAAGAGACCCAGTACTTC.

This chain links TRBV7-2 with TRBJ2-1; TRBD2 matches at 11 bases. CDR3 size: 15 residues. CDR1 and CDR2 from the germline V gene are SGHTA and FQGNSA. V shed 1 base, J shed 8 bases, and the junction held 4 bases outside the gene matches. CDR3 bases: TGTGCCAGCAGCTTAGTTTGGACTAGCGGGCATGAGCAGTTCTTC. Its translation: CASSLVWTSGHEQFF. The full variable domain, rest sourced from reference TRBV7-2 and TRBJ2-1, is GAGVSQSPSNKVTEKGKDVELRCDPISGHTALYWYRQSLGQGLEFLIYFQGNSAPDKSGLPSDRFSAERTGGSVSTLTIQRTQQEDSAVYLCASSLVWTSGHEQFFGPGTRLTVL.

The chain is built from TRBV15 and TRBJ1-1; D is uncertain. Trimming removed 3 bases at V and 8 bases at J, with 19 bases between. Germline CDR1 is LNHNV and CDR2 is YYDKDF (reference sequence). The CDR3 contains 15 residues. CDR3 region: CATSRYTASRTEAFF. Written as DNA, the CDR3 is TGTGCCACCAGCAGGTATACAGCCTCCAGAACCGAAGCTTTCTTT. Combining the CDR3 with reference TRBV15 and TRBJ1-1 gives the whole variable domain DAMVIQNPRYQVTQFGKPVTLSCSQTLNHNVMYWYQQKSSQAPKLLFHYYDKDFNNEADTPDNFQSRRPNTSFCFLDIRSPGLGDTAMYLCATSRYTASRTEAFFGQGTRLTVV.

The CDR3 protein is CAISNGGGRTEAFF. The CDR3 DNA reads as TGTGCCATCAGCAACGGGGGGGGTAGGACTGAAGCTTTCTTT. V gene TRBV10-3 combines with J gene TRBJ1-1, with TRBD1 as a possible D gene (5 bases). This CDR3 is 14 amino acids long. Trimming stripped 6 bases from V and 5 bases from J, with 16 bases between. Germline V CDR1 and CDR2: ENHRY, SYGVKD.

The rearrangement links TRBV7-9 to TRBJ2-5; perhaps TRBD1 as D (6 bases). Germline CDR1 and CDR2: SEHNR and FQNEAQ (reference sequence). The CDR3 is 14 residues long. V gave up 5 bases and J gave up 5 bases, with 15 bases separating them. The CDR3 DNA reads as TGTGCCAGCAGCGAGGCAGGGGTTTCGGAGACCCAGTACTTC. Translation gives CASSEAGVSETQYF.

The chain joins TRBV7-9 to TRBJ1-6; D might be TRBD1 (5 bases). V was shortened by 4 bases and J by 10 bases, with 11 bases between the two germline ends. The CDR3 runs 13 residues. The germline CDR1 and CDR2 sequences are SEHNR and FQNEAQ (reference sequence). This CDR3 reads CASSSVGGSPLHF. The CDR3 region has the DNA TGTGCCAGCAGCTCAGTGGGGGGGTCACCCCTCCACTTT.

The chain joins TRBV5-5 to TRBJ2-3, with D perhaps matching TRBD1 (6 bases). V was clipped by 2 bases and J by 2 bases, with 15 bases between them. The germline gives CDR1 SGHKS, CDR2 YYEKEE (reference sequence). The CDR3 length is 16 residues. The CDR3 sequence: CASSLRPGENTDTQYF. DNA of the CDR3: TGTGCCAGCAGCTTAAGGCCAGGGGAAAACACAGATACGCAGTATTTT. The whole variable domain, filled in from reference TRBV5-5 and TRBJ2-3, reads DAGVTQSPTHLIKTRGQQVTLRCSPISGHKSVSWYQQVLGQGPQFIFQYYEKEERGRGNFPDRFSARQFPNYSSELNVNALLLGDSALYLCASSLRPGENTDTQYFGPGTRLTVL.

This clone appeared once. The V and J genes are TRBV11-3 and TRBJ2-7; TRBD1 agrees at 8 bases. CDR1 and CDR2 from the germline V gene are SGHNT and YENEEA. Trimming at V came to 2 bases and at J to 3 bases, leaving 12 bases not matched to a gene. CDR3 length equals 17 residues. The CDR3 DNA sequence: TGTGCCAGCAGCTTAAGGGACCTGACAGGGGCTTTCTACGAGCAGTACTTC. Amino acid sequence: CASSLRDLTGAFYEQYF. Full variable domain (remainder filled in from reference TRBV11-3 and TRBJ2-7): EAGVVQSPRYKIIEKKQPVAFWCNPISGHNTLYWYLQNLGQGPELLIRYENEEAVDDSQLPKDRFSAERLKGVDSTLKIQPAELGDSAVYLCASSLRDLTGAFYEQYFGPGTRLTVT.

CDR3 nucleotide sequence: TGTGCCATAGGACAGGCAAAAGACTATGGCTACACCTTC. Amino acid sequence: CAIGQAKDYGYTF. This rearrangement joins TRBV10-3 to TRBJ1-2; 7 nucleotides agree with TRBD1. Germline V gene lookup returns CDR1 ENHRY and CDR2 SYGVKD. Unmatched junction bases numbered 7, after V lost 9 bases and J lost 3 bases. This CDR3 is 13 amino acids long.

This clone was seen only once. The chain is built from TRBV12-3 or TRBV12-4 and TRBJ1-1; D call uncertain. V lost 6 bases to trimming and J lost 6 bases, with 11 bases between them. CDR3 size: 12 residues. The CDR3 sequence: CASSRVRSEAFF. CDR3 in DNA: TGTGCCAGCAGCCGAGTACGGTCTGAAGCTTTCTTT.